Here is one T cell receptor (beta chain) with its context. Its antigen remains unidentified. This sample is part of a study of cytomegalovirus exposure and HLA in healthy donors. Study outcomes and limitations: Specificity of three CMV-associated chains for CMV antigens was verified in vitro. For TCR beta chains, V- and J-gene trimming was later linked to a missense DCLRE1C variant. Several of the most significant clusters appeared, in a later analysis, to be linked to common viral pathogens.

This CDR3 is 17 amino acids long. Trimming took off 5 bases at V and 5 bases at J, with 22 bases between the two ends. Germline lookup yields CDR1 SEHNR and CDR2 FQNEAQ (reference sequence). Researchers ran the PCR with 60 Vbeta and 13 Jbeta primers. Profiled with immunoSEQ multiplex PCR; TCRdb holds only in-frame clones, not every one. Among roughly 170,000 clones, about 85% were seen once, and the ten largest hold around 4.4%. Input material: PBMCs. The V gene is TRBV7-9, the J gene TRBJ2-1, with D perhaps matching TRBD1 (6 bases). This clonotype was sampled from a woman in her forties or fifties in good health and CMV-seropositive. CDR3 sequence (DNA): TGTGCCAGCAGCCCCCATCATCGGACAGCCTATAACAATGAGCAGTTCTTC. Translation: CASSPHHRTAYNNEQFF.